The clone carrying this T cell receptor (beta chain) was picked up one time. The source of the sample is a study of blood T cell repertoires in COVID-19. Study context: The analysed material was cDNA or gDNA that came from T cells, B-cell-depleted T cells, or PBMCs.

Assay: immunoSEQ multiplex PCR; the TCRdb copy retains only in-frame clones and omits some. This sample has approximately 110,000 clones; approximately 82% occur once, and the top ten carry roughly 15%. Germline CDR1 is SGHRS and CDR2 is YFSETQ. J gave up 3 bases and V 0 bases, and 8 bases lay outside the gene matches. CDR3 length: 17 amino acids. The source of this sequence is a woman aged 80 or over with acute or convalescent COVID-19. Sequenced material: peripheral blood. The chain joins TRBV5-1 to TRBJ2-2, with TRBD2 matching over 7 bases. The CDR3 nucleotides are TGCGCCAGCAGCTTGGGGCCCATAGCGGGTCACACCGGGGAGCTGTTTTTT. Translated, it gives CASSLGPIAGHTGELFF.